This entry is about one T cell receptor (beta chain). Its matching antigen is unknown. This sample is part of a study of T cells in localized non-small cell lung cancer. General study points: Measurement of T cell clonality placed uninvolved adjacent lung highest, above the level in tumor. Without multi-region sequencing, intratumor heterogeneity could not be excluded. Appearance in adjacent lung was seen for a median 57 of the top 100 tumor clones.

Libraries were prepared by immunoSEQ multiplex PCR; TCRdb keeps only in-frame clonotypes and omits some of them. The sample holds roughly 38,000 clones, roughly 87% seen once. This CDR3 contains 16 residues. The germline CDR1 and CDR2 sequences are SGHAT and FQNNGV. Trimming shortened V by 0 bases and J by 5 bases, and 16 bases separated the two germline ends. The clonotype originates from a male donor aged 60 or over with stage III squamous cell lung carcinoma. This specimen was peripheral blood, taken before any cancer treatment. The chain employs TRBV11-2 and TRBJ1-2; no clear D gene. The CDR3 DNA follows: TGTGCCAGCAGCTTAGATTGGCCAGGCTTAGGGTATGGCTACACCTTC. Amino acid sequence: CASSLDWPGLGYGYTF.